The T cell receptor (beta chain) described here comes from a study of T-cell reconstitution after alpha-beta-depleted transplantation in children. Study-level results: After transplant, at about two months, alpha-beta T cells were reportedly derived from several hundred expanded graft clones.

Comments on this clonotype: Antigen: not known.

Preparing the TCRbeta library involved the use of unique molecular identifiers. Each CDR3 protein is one row after TCRdb ran MiXCR on the PCR reads. This table holds some 140,000 distinct CDR3 sequences, 8% to 10% found once. Germline CDR1 reads KGHSH; CDR2 reads LQKENI. The V gene lost 3 bases and the J gene lost 4 bases, with 12 bases spanning the gap. CDR3 length equals 15 residues. The receptor's source is a girl under three years old who had a stem cell transplant for combined immunodeficiency, so the T cells may come from the graft donor. The V call is TRBV18, the J call TRBJ2-2; perhaps D is TRBD1 or TRBD2 (5 bases each). Here the sequenced sample was PBMCs, mostly from graft donor cells, taken 180 days after TCRalphabeta/CD19-depleted stem cell transplant. The CDR3 DNA follows: TGTGCCAGCTCACCGGGACCTCGGGGCACCGGGGAGCTGTTTTTT. This codes for CASSPGPRGTGELFF.